These 28 T cell receptor beta chains were all obtained from the same sample, sequenced in a study of T cells in localized non-small cell lung cancer. The table came from immunoSEQ multiplex PCR; TCRdb's copy has only in-frame clones and leaves some out. The table lists over 65,000 clones, approximately 84% of them singletons, with 1.3% in the top ten. Specimen: peripheral blood, collected before any cancer treatment. These receptors were taken from an older female donor with stage I lung adenocarcinoma.

This rearrangement joins TRBV5-1 to TRBJ1-1; a possible D gene is TRBD1 (6 bases). In germline, CDR1 is SGHRS, CDR2 YFSETQ. The CDR3 is 15 amino acids. With 0 bases removed from V and 5 bases from J, the gap between germline ends came to 14 bases. The chain's CDR3 is CASSLATGRGTEAFF. The CDR3 DNA is TGCGCCAGCAGCTTGGCTACAGGGAGGGGGACTGAAGCTTTCTTT. The full variable domain, in which reference TRBV5-1 and TRBJ1-1 provide the parts outside the CDR3, is KAGVTQTPRYLIKTRGQQVTLSCSPISGHRSVSWYQQTPGQGLQFLFEYFSETQRNKGNFPGRFSGRQFSNSRSEMNVSTLELGDSALYLCASSLATGRGTEAFFGQGTRLTVV.

The chain couples TRBV18 to TRBJ2-7; D is undetermined. The CDR3 is 14 residues long. V gave up 4 bases and J gave up 3 bases, with 13 bases separating them. The V gene's germline CDR1 is KGHSH and CDR2 LQKENI. CDR3 bases: TGTGCCAGCTCACTAGACGGCGTTTTCTACGAGCAGTACTTC. Its translation is CASSLDGVFYEQYF.

This rearrangement joins TRBV7-9 to TRBJ2-1; the D gene is possibly TRBD2 (6 bases). The CDR3 sequence is 13 residues long. Germline V gives CDR1 SEHNR, CDR2 FQNEAQ (reference sequence). Trimming shortened V by 0 bases and J by 7 bases, and 7 bases separated the two germline ends. The CDR3 here is CASSLAAGNEQFF. The CDR3 DNA sequence: TGTGCCAGCAGCTTAGCCGCGGGGAATGAGCAGTTCTTC.

The rearrangement joins TRBV5-1 to TRBJ2-5, with 7 bases matching TRBD1. The V segment lost 0 bases and the J segment 5 bases; nucleotides outside the gene matches: 7. The V gene's germline CDR1 is SGHRS and CDR2 YFSETQ. This CDR3 has 15 amino acids. CDR3 sequence reads: CASSLGQGPGETQYF. CDR3 nucleotide sequence: TGCGCCAGCAGCTTGGGACAGGGTCCGGGGGAGACCCAGTACTTC.

The count of this clone is one. V gene TRBV7-9 combines with J gene TRBJ2-3; 7 bases align to TRBD1. CDR1 is SEHNR and CDR2 is FQNEAQ in the germline V gene (reference sequence). The length of the CDR3 is 15 residues. V lost 5 bases and J lost 2; bases outside the gene matches: 7. CDR3 amino acids: CASSPRDSYTDTQYF. The CDR3 nucleotides are TGTGCCAGCAGCCCAAGGGACAGCTACACAGATACGCAGTATTTT.

The rearrangement joins TRBV13 to TRBJ1-3; no clear D gene. Germline V lookup: CDR1 PRHDT, CDR2 FYEKMQ (reference sequence). The CDR3 is made up of 14 amino acids. Trimming took off 4 bases at V and 2 bases at J, with 9 bases between the two ends. The CDR3 region is CASSSRFPGNTIYF. CDR3 nucleotides: TGTGCCAGCAGCTCCAGGTTCCCTGGAAACACCATATATTTT.

This chain uses TRBV19 with TRBJ2-2; D is possibly TRBD1 (5 bases). Trimming took off 3 bases at V and 5 bases at J, with 13 bases between the two ends. Germline V gene lookup returns CDR1 LNHDA and CDR2 SQIVND (reference sequence). CDR3 size: 15 residues. The CDR3 loop reads CASSIGVTGTGELFF. DNA of the CDR3: TGTGCCAGTAGTATTGGGGTTACAGGAACCGGGGAGCTGTTTTTT.

The chain employs TRBV27 and TRBJ2-2; TRBD2 agrees at 7 bases. The V and J ends lost 1 base and 5 bases, in that order; junction bases with no gene match: 7. Looked up from germline, CDR1 is MNHEY and CDR2 is SMNVEV (reference sequence). This CDR3 region has 16 residues. The CDR3 spells CASSLFGGSNTGELFF. In DNA, the CDR3 is TGTGCCAGCAGTTTATTCGGCGGGAGTAATACCGGGGAGCTGTTTTTT.

The CDR3 loop is CASRATTNTGELFF. DNA of the CDR3: TGTGCCAGCAGGGCGACAACGAACACCGGGGAGCTGTTTTTT. The rearrangement joins TRBV2 to TRBJ2-2; the D is unclear. The germline V gene has CDR1 SNHLY and CDR2 FYNNEI. Deletions cut 6 bases from V and 0 bases from J, with 8 bases between. CDR3 length: 14 residues.

The gene calls are TRBV9 and TRBJ1-2; D not resolved. V lost 1 base, J lost 6 bases, and 16 bases lay in between. This CDR3 has 15 amino acids. Germline-derived CDR1 and CDR2 are SGDLS and YYNGEE. CDR3 sequence (DNA): TGTGCCAGCAGCGTACTGGGGATACTACCCCATGGCTACACCTTC. This gives the protein CASSVLGILPHGYTF. Full variable domain (outside the CDR3, taken from reference TRBV9 and TRBJ1-2): DSGVTQTPKHLITATGQRVTLRCSPRSGDLSVYWYQQSLDQGLQFLIQYYNGEERAKGNILERFSAQQFPDLHSELNLSSLELGDSALYFCASSVLGILPHGYTFGSGTRLTVV.

V gene TRBV28 combines with J gene TRBJ2-1, with TRBD2 matching 8 bases. V was pared by 5 bases and J by 3 bases, with 9 bases of the junction left unmatched. Germline-derived CDR1 and CDR2 are MDHEN and SYDVKM. The CDR3 has 16 residues. The CDR3 DNA follows: TGTGCCAGCAGTCCGTCCGGAACTAGCGGCTACAATGAGCAGTTCTTC. Translation: CASSPSGTSGYNEQFF.

This sequence joins TRBV6-1 and TRBJ2-3; 10 bases line up with TRBD2. This CDR3 region has 15 residues. CDR1 is MNHNS, CDR2 SASEGT, per germline. V was clipped by 0 bases and J by 4 bases; unmatched bases: 1. CDR3 loop: CASSEALAGADTQYF. The CDR3 DNA follows: TGTGCCAGCAGTGAAGCGCTAGCGGGAGCAGATACGCAGTATTTT.

The V and J genes are TRBV16 and TRBJ1-2; D is unresolved. Germline V gene sequence: CDR1 KGHSY, CDR2 FQNENV. V lost 0 bases and J 2 bases, leaving 10 bases between the germline ends. This CDR3 comprises 15 residues. The CDR3 DNA reads as TGTGCCAGCAGCCAATCAATACAGCTAAACTATGGCTACACCTTC. Amino acid sequence: CASSQSIQLNYGYTF.

This clone was counted a single time. V gene TRBV19 combines with J gene TRBJ1-1; D is unclear. Deletions cut 1 base from V and 4 bases from J, with 22 bases between. Per germline, CDR1 LNHDA and CDR2 SQIVND (reference sequence). CDR3 length: 18 amino acids. This CDR3 is CASSIGVGNVPGGTEAFF. DNA of the CDR3: TGTGCCAGTAGTATAGGGGTCGGGAACGTACCGGGTGGCACTGAAGCTTTCTTT.

V and J are TRBV7-6 and TRBJ2-2, with a possible D match to TRBD1 (6 bases). Germline values: CDR1 SGHVS, CDR2 FNYEAQ. CDR3 length equals 14 residues. The ends were cut back, 2 bases at V and 7 bases at J, with 11 bases in the middle. For the CDR3, the DNA is TGTGCCAGCAGCTTAAAGGGGGTTCACGGGGAGCTGTTTTTT. As protein: CASSLKGVHGELFF.

V and J are TRBV7-7 and TRBJ2-5; perhaps TRBD2 as D (5 bases). Per germline, CDR1 SSHAT and CDR2 FNYEAQ (reference sequence). The CDR3 has 13 residues. Trimming left V 3 bases short and J 5 bases short, with 10 bases between. The CDR3 DNA follows: TGTGCCAGCAGCTTCGGGATTGCGGAGACCCAGTACTTC. It yields the protein CASSFGIAETQYF.

This chain uses TRBV6-5 with TRBJ2-3, with TRBD2 matching 10 bases. The CDR3 runs to 13 residues. V shed 4 bases, J shed 8 bases, and the junction held 3 bases outside the gene matches. The germline gives CDR1 MNHEY, CDR2 SVGAGI. In nucleotides, the CDR3 is TGTGCCAGCAGTTTAATAGCGGGAGGTACGCAGTATTTT. Its translation: CASSLIAGGTQYF.

V gene TRBV20-1 combines with J gene TRBJ2-1; D is possibly TRBD1 (5 bases). Trimming shortened V by 1 base and J by 7 bases, and 5 bases separated the two germline ends. CDR1 and CDR2 (germline): DFQATT, SNEGSKA (reference sequence). CDR3 length equals 11 residues. CDR3 DNA sequence: TGCAGTGCTAGAGGGACAAATGAGCAGTTCTTC. Amino acids: CSARGTNEQFF.

The DNA of the CDR3 is TGCGCCAGCAGTGACGGGCTCTCTAATGAAAAACTGTTTTTT. This codes for CASSDGLSNEKLFF. The chain joins TRBV10-2 to TRBJ1-4, with no clear D. Germline loops: CDR1 WSHSY, CDR2 SAAADI. V lost 3 bases and J lost 3, with 8 bases in between. This CDR3 is 14 amino acids long.

The chain employs TRBV7-9 and TRBJ1-1; D is undetermined. V was clipped by 4 bases and J by 0 bases, with 6 bases between them. The CDR3 spans 13 residues. The germline gives CDR1 SEHNR, CDR2 FQNEAQ (reference sequence). The CDR3 loop is CASSYTMNTEAFF. DNA for the CDR3: TGTGCCAGCAGCTATACGATGAACACTGAAGCTTTCTTT. Complete variable domain (other parts from reference TRBV7-9 and TRBJ1-1): DTGVSQNPRHKITKRGQNVTFRCDPISEHNRLYWYRQTLGQGPEFLTYFQNEAQLEKSRLLSDRFSAERPKGSFSTLEIQRTEQGDSAMYLCASSYTMNTEAFFGQGTRLTVV.

This clone was picked up one time. This rearrangement joins TRBV2 to TRBJ2-3; D is unclear. CDR3 length: 14 amino acids. CDR1 is SNHLY and CDR2 is FYNNEI in the germline V gene. Trimming removed 2 bases at V and 1 base at J, with 7 bases between. CDR3 protein: CASSENAGTDTQYF. The CDR3 nucleotides are TGTGCCAGCAGTGAAAACGCTGGCACAGATACGCAGTATTTT.

V is TRBV5-1 and J is TRBJ1-2, with D unclear. V was pared by 2 bases and J by 7 bases, with 21 bases between. The germline CDR1 and CDR2 sequences are SGHRS and YFSETQ. CDR3 length equals 16 residues. DNA for the CDR3: TGCGCCAGCAGCTTTAGTCCCACAGTTGGGGTTGTTGGCTACACCTTC. Protein sequence: CASSFSPTVGVVGYTF.

This clone has only a few counts. Other nucleotide sequences from this sample produce the same CDR3. The chain recombines TRBV7-3 with TRBJ1-2; 8 bases line up with TRBD1. Losses at the gene ends were 3 bases for V and 4 bases for J; bases not matched to a gene: 10. The CDR3 loop spans 16 amino acids. Germline values: CDR1 SGHTA, CDR2 FQGTGA. CDR3 sequence (DNA): TGTGCCAGCAGCTTCATAAGCCAGGGGGCTTCCTATGGCTACACCTTC. It translates to CASSFISQGASYGYTF.

The rearrangement links TRBV5-4 to TRBJ2-7; perhaps TRBD2 as D (8 bases). V lost 1 base, J lost 4 bases, and 18 bases lay in between. The CDR3 spans 16 residues. Germline CDR1 is SGHNT and CDR2 is YYREEE (reference sequence). CDR3 sequence reads: CASSLKRETGSYEQYF. The CDR3 region has the DNA TGTGCCAGCAGCTTGAAGCGGGAGACAGGGTCGTACGAGCAGTACTTC.

J is TRBJ1-1 and V is TRBV7-9; tentative D call: TRBD1 (6 bases). The CDR3 length is 14 residues. Trimming shortened V by 5 bases and J by 4 bases, and 14 bases separated the two germline ends. CDR1 and CDR2 from the germline V gene are SEHNR and FQNEAQ (reference sequence). The CDR3 DNA is TGTGCCAGCAGCATACAGGGAGATTCCACTGAAGCTTTCTTT. It specifies CASSIQGDSTEAFF. The complete variable domain, with remaining parts taken from reference TRBV7-9 and TRBJ1-1, reads DTGVSQNPRHKITKRGQNVTFRCDPISEHNRLYWYRQTLGQGPEFLTYFQNEAQLEKSRLLSDRFSAERPKGSFSTLEIQRTEQGDSAMYLCASSIQGDSTEAFFGQGTRLTVV.

V and J are TRBV20-1 and TRBJ1-1; D is ambiguous. CDR1 DFQATT and CDR2 SNEGSKA come from the germline V gene (reference sequence). V lost 3 bases, J lost 7 bases, and 9 bases lay in between. The CDR3 is 11 residues long. Written as DNA, the CDR3 is TGCAGTGCTAGTAAGCGGGTTGAAGCTTTCTTT. It yields the protein CSASKRVEAFF.

The J gene is TRBJ1-1, the V gene TRBV5-1; D unresolved. The CDR3 has 14 amino acids. Per germline, CDR1 SGHRS and CDR2 YFSETQ. V lost 0 bases and J 6 bases, leaving 12 bases between the germline ends. Written as DNA, the CDR3 is TGCGCCAGCAGCTTGGGGCCCGGGTCGGCTGAAGCTTTCTTT. Translating gives CASSLGPGSAEAFF.

The chain employs TRBV19 and TRBJ1-5; a weak D match, TRBD1 (5 bases). Deletions cut 3 bases from V and 2 bases from J, with 17 bases between. Germline V gene sequence: CDR1 LNHDA, CDR2 SQIVND (reference sequence). The CDR3 length is 17 residues. The DNA for the CDR3 is TGTGCCAGTAGTATCTCTGGGCAGGGTAGGGGCAATCAGCCCCAGCATTTT. It translates to CASSISGQGRGNQPQHF.